A selection of T cell receptor beta chains follows, all from one sample in a study of cytomegalovirus exposure and HLA in healthy donors. Here immunoSEQ multiplex PCR was the method, and the copy in TCRdb shows in-frame clones only, minus some. The sample consists of under 120,000 clones, 50% to 70% of them appearing once. Sample: PBMCs. Source of these receptors: a man under 40 in good health and CMV-seropositive. Each CDR3 is given with its conserved first and last residue. A D gene is named only where the DNA matches it firmly. A clone size is listed for some rows: how often the clone was seen (once, few, many), or a class if it is expanded.

TRBJ2-3 NA NA TRBV5-1 TGCGCCAGCAGCTTGAGCCACACAGATACGCAGTATTTT CASSLSHTDTQYF
TRBJ2-7 NA NA TRBV18 TGTGCCAGCTCACCCGGACAATCCTACGAGCAGTACTTC CASSPGQSYEQYF
TRBJ1-2 NA once TRBV5-5 TGTGCCAGCAGCTTGGACAGGGCTAACTATGGCTACACCTTC CASSLDRANYGYTF
TRBJ1-2 NA NA TRBV27 TGTGCCAGCAGTTTTCTCGACAGAATAAACTATGGCTACACCTTC CASSFLDRINYGYTF
TRBJ2-1 NA NA TRBV20-1 TGCAGTGCAACTAAGGCCGCTGAGCAGTTCTTC CSATKAAEQFF
TRBJ1-1 TRBD1 NA TRBV7-6 TGTGCCAGCAGCGCGGGACAGGGAAAGAACACTGAAGCTTTCTTT CASSAGQGKNTEAFF
TRBJ1-6 NA few TRBV9 TGTGCCAGCAGCGTAGGGGCAGGGGTAAATTCACCCCTCCACTTT CASSVGAGVNSPLHF
TRBJ2-7 NA NA TRBV4-2 TGTGCCAGCAGCCAGCGACAGTTCTCCTACGAGCAGTACTTC CASSQRQFSYEQYF
TRBJ1-2 NA once TRBV5-6 TGTGCCAGCAGTACAGGGTTGGGCGTCTATGGCTACACCTTC CASSTGLGVYGYTF
TRBJ2-3 NA NA TRBV2 TGTGCCAGCACCCTATCGGCGGGGTTTGAAGATACGCAGTATTTT CASTLSAGFEDTQYF
TRBJ2-2 TRBD1 NA TRBV27 TGTGCCAGCAGTTTATCTGGGACAGTCACCGGGGAGCTGTTTTTT CASSLSGTVTGELFF
TRBJ1-1 NA NA TRBV7-2 TGTGCCAGCAGCTTGCAGGGGAACACTGAAGCTTTCTTT CASSLQGNTEAFF
TRBJ2-5 NA NA TRBV18 TGTGCCAGCTCCCCAAAGCCTGGGAGGCAAGAGACCCAGTACTTC CASSPKPGRQETQYF
TRBJ1-5 NA NA TRBV2 TGTGCCAGCACTAGCGGAACAGGAGGGCTTAATCAGCCCCAGCATTTT CASTSGTGGLNQPQHF
TRBJ2-2 TRBD1 NA TRBV29-1 TGCAGCGCCAGGACAGGGACGAACACCGGGGAGCTGTTTTTT CSARTGTNTGELFF
TRBJ2-1 NA NA TRBV4-1 TGCGCCAGCAGCCGACTAGTGTACAATGAGCAGTTCTTC CASSRLVYNEQFF
TRBJ1-2 NA NA TRBV27 TGTGCCAGCAGTTTTTCGGGAGGGTATGGCTACACCTTC CASSFSGGYGYTF
TRBJ2-7 TRBD2 NA TRBV6-5 TGTGCCAGCAGACCCCCGGGACTAGTCGGGTACGAGCAGTACTTC CASRPPGLVGYEQYF
TRBJ2-5 TRBD2 NA TRBV19 TGTGCCTCCGCTTTAGCGGGGGGGTGGGAGACCCAGTACTTC CASALAGGWETQYF
TRBJ2-5 NA few TRBV5-8 TGTGCCAGCAGACTGCCCGGTGGCAGGGAGACCCAGTACTTC CASRLPGGRETQYF
TRBJ2-7 TRBD2 NA TRBV4-1 TGCGCCAGCAGCACGCGGGAGGGGGTCCCCTACGAGCAGTACTTC CASSTREGVPYEQYF
TRBJ1-5 NA few TRBV19 TGTGCCAGTAGTATAGATCTTTGGGGGGTTGATCAGCCCCAGCATTTT CASSIDLWGVDQPQHF
TRBJ2-7 NA NA TRBV19 TGTGCCAGTAGTTTGCCAGGGAACCCCCCGGCCGAGCAGTACTTC CASSLPGNPPAEQYF
TRBJ2-7 TRBD1 once TRBV30 TGTGCCTGGAGCGCCGCCTTTAGGGGGCGCCACGAGCAGTACTTC CAWSAAFRGRHEQYF
TRBJ2-7 NA NA TRBV21-1 TGTGCCAGCAACCCCCCCCTCCTACAGCCCTACGAGCAGTACTTC CASNPPLLQPYEQYF
TRBJ2-5 TRBD1 NA TRBV7-2 TGTGCCAGCAGCTTAGTTGACAGGGCAATCCCAGAGACCCAGTACTTC CASSLVDRAIPETQYF
TRBJ1-1 TRBD1 NA TRBV6-1 TGTGCCAGCGAGGTGGACAGGGCTGGCACTGAAGCTTTCTTT CASEVDRAGTEAFF
TRBJ1-2 NA NA TRBV19 TGTGCCAGTAGTGAGGTCAGCCGACCTAGTGGCTACACCTTC CASSEVSRPSGYTF
TRBJ2-1 NA once TRBV11-3 TGTGCCAGCAGCACCCGGGACTCCAGCTCCTACAATGAGCAGTTCTTC CASSTRDSSSYNEQFF
TRBJ2-6 TRBD1 NA TRBV7-2 TGTGCCAGCAGCAGAGCCCCAGGACAGGCTGGGGCCAACGTCCTGACTTTC CASSRAPGQAGANVLTF
TRBJ2-3 NA NA TRBV5-1 TGCGCCAGCAGCTTGTTCGGCACAGATACGCAGTATTTT CASSLFGTDTQYF
TRBJ2-3 TRBD1 NA TRBV5-1 TGCGCCAGCAGCTTTTTCGACAGGGTAACAGATACGCAGTATTTT CASSFFDRVTDTQYF